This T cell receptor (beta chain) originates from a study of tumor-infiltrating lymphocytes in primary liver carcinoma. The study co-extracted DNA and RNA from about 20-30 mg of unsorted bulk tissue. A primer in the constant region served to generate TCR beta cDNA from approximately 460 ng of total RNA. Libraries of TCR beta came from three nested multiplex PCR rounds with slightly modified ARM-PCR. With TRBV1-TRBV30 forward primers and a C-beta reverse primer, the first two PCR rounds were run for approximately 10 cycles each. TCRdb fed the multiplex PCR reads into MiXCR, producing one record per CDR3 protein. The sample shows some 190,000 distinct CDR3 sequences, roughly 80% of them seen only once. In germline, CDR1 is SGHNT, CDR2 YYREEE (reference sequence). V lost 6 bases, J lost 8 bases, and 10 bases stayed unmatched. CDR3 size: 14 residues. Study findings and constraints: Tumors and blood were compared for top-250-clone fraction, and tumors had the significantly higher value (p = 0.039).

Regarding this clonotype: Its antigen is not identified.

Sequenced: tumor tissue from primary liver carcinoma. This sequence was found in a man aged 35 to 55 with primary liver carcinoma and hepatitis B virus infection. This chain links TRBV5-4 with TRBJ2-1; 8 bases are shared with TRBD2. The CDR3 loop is CASISSGGQDEQFF. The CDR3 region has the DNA TGTGCCAGCATCTCCTCGGGGGGGCAGGATGAGCAGTTCTTC.